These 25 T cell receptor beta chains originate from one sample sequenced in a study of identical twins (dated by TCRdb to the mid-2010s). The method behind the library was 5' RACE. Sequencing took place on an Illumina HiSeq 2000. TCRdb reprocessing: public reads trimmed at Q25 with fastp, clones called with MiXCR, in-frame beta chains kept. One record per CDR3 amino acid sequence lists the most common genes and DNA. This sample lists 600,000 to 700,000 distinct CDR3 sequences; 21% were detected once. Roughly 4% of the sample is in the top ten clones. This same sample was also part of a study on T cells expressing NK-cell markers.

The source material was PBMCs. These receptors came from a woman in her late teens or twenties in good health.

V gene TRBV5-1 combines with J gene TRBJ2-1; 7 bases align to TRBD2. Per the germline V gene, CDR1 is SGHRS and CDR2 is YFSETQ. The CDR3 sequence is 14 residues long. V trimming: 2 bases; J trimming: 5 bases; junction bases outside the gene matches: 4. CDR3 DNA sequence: TGCGCCAGCAGCTTACAGCGGGAACACAATGAGCAGTTCTTC. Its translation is CASSLQREHNEQFF. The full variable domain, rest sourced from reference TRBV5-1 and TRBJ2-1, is KAGVTQTPRYLIKTRGQQVTLSCSPISGHRSVSWYQQTPGQGLQFLFEYFSETQRNKGNFPGRFSGRQFSNSRSEMNVSTLELGDSALYLCASSLQREHNEQFFGPGTRLTVL.

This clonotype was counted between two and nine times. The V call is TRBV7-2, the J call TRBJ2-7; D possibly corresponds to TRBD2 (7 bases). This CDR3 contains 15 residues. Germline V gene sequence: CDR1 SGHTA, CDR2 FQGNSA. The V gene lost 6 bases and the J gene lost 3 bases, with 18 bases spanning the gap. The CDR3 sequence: CASRGGASRSYEQYF. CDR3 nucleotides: TGTGCCAGCAGGGGGGGGGCTAGCCGAAGCTACGAGCAGTACTTC.

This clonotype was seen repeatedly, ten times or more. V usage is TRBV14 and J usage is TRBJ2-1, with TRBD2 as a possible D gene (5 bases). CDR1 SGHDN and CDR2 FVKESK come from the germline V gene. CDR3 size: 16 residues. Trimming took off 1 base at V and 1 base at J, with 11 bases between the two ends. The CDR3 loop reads CASSQVRLLSYNEQFF. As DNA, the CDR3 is TGTGCCAGCAGCCAAGTTAGACTACTTTCCTACAATGAGCAGTTCTTC.

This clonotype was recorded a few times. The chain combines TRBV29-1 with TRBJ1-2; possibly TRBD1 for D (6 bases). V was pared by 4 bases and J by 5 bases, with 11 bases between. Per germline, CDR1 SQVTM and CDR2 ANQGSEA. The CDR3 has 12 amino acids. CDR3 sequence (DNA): TGCAGCGTTGTTACAGGGTTTTATGGCTACACCTTC. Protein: CSVVTGFYGYTF.

Here the CDR3 reads CSVEDRGQGSLDTQYF. DNA for the CDR3: TGCAGCGTTGAAGATAGGGGACAGGGGTCCCTTGATACGCAGTATTTT. The gene calls are TRBV29-1 and TRBJ2-3, with TRBD1 matching over 10 bases. The V and J ends lost 0 bases and 6 bases, in that order; junction bases with no gene match: 9. Germline V gene sequence: CDR1 SQVTM, CDR2 ANQGSEA. The CDR3 contains 16 residues.

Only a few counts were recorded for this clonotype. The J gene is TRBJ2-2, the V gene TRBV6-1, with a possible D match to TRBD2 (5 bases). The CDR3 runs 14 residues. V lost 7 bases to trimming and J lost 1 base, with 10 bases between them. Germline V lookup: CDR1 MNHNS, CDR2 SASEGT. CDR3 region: CASMRAGNTGELFF. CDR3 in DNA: TGTGCCAGCATGCGGGCAGGGAACACCGGGGAGCTGTTTTTT.

CDR3 sequence (DNA): TGTGCCAGCAGCTTAGCTAGCGGGAACTACGAGCAGTACTTC. Translated: CASSLASGNYEQYF. The rearrangement joins TRBV7-9 to TRBJ2-7; 8 bases fit TRBD2. CDR3 size: 14 residues. V dropped 0 bases and J dropped 3; count of bases not matched to a gene: 1. Germline values: CDR1 SEHNR, CDR2 FQNEAQ (reference sequence).

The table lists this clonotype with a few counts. The CDR3 is CASSYGAGGSYEQYF. Here the CDR3 DNA reads TGTGCCAGCAGTTACGGGGCAGGGGGTAGTTACGAGCAGTACTTC. V and J are TRBV6-5 and TRBJ2-7; 7 positions agree with TRBD1. In germline, CDR1 is MNHEY, CDR2 SVGAGI. This CDR3 has 15 amino acids. The V segment lost 2 bases and the J segment 4 bases; nucleotides outside the gene matches: 8.

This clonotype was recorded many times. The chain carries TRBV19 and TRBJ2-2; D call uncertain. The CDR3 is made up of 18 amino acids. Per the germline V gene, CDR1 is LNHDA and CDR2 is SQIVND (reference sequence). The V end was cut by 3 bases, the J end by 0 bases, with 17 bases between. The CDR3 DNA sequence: TGTGCCAGTAGTATCCCCCACCCCCTAGTCTCGAACACCGGGGAGCTGTTTTTT. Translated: CASSIPHPLVSNTGELFF.

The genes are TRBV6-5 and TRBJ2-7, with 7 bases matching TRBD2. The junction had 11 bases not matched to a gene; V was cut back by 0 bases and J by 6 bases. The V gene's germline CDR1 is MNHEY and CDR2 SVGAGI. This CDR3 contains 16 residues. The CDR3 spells CASSYSILAGGSEQYF. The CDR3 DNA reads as TGTGCCAGCAGTTACTCGATATTGGCAGGCGGGAGCGAGCAGTACTTC.

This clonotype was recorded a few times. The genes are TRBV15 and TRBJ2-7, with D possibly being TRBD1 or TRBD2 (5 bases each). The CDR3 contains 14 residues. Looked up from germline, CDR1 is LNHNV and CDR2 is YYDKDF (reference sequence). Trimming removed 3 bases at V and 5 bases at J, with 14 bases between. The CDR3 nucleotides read TGTGCCACCAGCAGGGATGTAGAGGGGAACGAGCAGTACTTC. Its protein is CATSRDVEGNEQYF.

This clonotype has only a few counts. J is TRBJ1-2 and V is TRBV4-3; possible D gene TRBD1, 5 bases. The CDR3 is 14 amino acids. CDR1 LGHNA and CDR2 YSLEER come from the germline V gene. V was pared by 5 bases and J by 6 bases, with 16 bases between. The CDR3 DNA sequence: TGCGCCAGCAGCTTCGGAGGGGATTTGGATGGCTACACCTTC. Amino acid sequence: CASSFGGDLDGYTF.

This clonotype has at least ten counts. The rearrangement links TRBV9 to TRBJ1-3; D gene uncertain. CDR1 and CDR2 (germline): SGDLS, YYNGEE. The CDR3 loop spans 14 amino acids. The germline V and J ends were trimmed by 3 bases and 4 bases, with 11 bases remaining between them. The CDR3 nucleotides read TGTGCCAGCAGCGAGGGAACGTTAGGAAACACCATATATTTT. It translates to CASSEGTLGNTIYF. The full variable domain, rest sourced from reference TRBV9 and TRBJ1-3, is DSGVTQTPKHLITATGQRVTLRCSPRSGDLSVYWYQQSLDQGLQFLIQYYNGEERAKGNILERFSAQQFPDLHSELNLSSLELGDSALYFCASSEGTLGNTIYFGEGSWLTVV.

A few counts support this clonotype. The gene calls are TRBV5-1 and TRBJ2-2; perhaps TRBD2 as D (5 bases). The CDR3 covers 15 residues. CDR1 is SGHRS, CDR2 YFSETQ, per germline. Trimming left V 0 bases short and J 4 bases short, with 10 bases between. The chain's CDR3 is CASSLVDLGTGELFF. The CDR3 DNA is TGCGCCAGCAGCTTGGTGGACTTAGGCACCGGGGAGCTGTTTTTT.

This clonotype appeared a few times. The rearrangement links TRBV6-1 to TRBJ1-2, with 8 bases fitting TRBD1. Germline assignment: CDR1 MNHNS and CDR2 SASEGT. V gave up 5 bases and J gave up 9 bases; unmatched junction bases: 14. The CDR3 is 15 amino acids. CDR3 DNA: TGTGCCAGCAGTCGCGTCCGGACAGGGCGGGAAAGCTACACCTTC. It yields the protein CASSRVRTGRESYTF.

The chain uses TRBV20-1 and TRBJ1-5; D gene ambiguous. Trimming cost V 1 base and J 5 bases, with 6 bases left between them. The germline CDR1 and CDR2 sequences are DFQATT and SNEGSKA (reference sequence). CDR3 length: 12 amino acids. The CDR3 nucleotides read TGCAGTGCTAGAGCCGGGGATCAGCCCCAGCATTTT. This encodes CSARAGDQPQHF.

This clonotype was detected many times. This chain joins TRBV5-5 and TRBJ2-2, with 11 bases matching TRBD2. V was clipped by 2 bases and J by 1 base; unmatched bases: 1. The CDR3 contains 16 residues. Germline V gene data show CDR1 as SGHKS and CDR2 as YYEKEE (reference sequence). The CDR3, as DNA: TGTGCCAGCAGCTTTGGACTAGCGGGGAACACCGGGGAGCTGTTTTTT. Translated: CASSFGLAGNTGELFF.

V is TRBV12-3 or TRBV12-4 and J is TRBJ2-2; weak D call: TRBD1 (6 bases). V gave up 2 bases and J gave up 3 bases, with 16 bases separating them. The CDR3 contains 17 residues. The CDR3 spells CASSLKAGVTYTGELFF. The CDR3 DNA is TGTGCCAGCAGTTTAAAGGCAGGGGTCACCTACACCGGGGAGCTGTTTTTT.

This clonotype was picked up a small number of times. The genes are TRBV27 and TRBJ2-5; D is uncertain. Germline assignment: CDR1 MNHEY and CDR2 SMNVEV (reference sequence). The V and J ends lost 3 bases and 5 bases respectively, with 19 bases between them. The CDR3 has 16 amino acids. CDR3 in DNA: TGTGCCAGCAGTTTCGCCTTCCCCCGTCTGCGCGAGACCCAGTACTTC. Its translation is CASSFAFPRLRETQYF.

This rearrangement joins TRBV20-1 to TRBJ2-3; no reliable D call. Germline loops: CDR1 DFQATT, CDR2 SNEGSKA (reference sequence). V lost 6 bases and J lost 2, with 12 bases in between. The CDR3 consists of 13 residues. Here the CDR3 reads CSAPPPTTDTQYF. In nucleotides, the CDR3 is TGCAGTGCCCCCCCCCCTACCACAGATACGCAGTATTTT.

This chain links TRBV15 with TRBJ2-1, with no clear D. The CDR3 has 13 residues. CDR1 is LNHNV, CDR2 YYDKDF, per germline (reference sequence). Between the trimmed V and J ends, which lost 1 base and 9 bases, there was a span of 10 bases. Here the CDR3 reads CATSRGVVGEQFF. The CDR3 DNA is TGTGCCACCAGCAGAGGGGTTGTGGGTGAGCAGTTCTTC.

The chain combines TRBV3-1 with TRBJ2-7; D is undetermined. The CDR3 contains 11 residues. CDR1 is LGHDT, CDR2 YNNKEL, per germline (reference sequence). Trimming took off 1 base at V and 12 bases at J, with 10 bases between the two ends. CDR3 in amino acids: CASSQGLIRYF. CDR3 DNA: TGTGCCAGCAGCCAAGGTCTTATTAGGTACTTC.

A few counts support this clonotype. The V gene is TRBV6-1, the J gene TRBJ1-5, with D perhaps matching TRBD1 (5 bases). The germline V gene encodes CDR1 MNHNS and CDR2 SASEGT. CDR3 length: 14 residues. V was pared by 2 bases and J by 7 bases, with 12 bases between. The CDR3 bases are TGTGCCAGCAGTGAACAGGGTCAAAACCAGCCCCAGCATTTT. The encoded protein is CASSEQGQNQPQHF.

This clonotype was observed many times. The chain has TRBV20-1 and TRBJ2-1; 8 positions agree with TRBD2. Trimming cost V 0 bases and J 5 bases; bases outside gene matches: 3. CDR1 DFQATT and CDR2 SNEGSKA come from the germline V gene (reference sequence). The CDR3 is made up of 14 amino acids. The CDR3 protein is CSARDPSGHNEQFF. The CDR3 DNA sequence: TGCAGTGCTAGAGACCCTAGCGGGCACAATGAGCAGTTCTTC.

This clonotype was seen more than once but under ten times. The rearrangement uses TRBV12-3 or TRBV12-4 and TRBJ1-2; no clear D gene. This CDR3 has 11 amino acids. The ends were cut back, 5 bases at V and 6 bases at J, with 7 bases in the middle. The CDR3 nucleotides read TGTGCCAGCAGTAGCATCGATGGCTACACCTTC. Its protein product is CASSSIDGYTF.